The 6 T cell receptor beta chains given below trace back to one sample, sequenced in a study of response to subunit inactivated influenza vaccine. In TCRdb, the RT-PCR reads were re-called with MiXCR into one record per CDR3 protein. In the table there are 500,000 to 700,000 distinct CDR3 sequences, approximately 20% of which are singletons. The sample was also linked to a second study, of T cells expressing NK-cell markers. That source reports: TCR beta cDNA was generated via 5'RACE template switching incorporating UMIs.

Sequencing used CD4+ T cells sorted from PBMCs, obtained 11 to 12 days after vaccination. The receptors derive from a middle-aged man who received an inactivated influenza vaccine.

To note about this clonotype: A junction end diverges from the germline sequence, so it may reflect a read error. The chain joins TRBV20-1 to TRBJ1-2; perhaps TRBD1 as D (6 bases). CDR1 is DFQATT, CDR2 SNEGSKA, per germline (reference sequence). The CDR3 sequence is 14 residues long. CDR3 residues: CCASVGGPNYGYTF. The CDR3 region has the DNA TGCTGTGCTAGTGTAGGGGGGCCTAACTATGGCTACACCTTC.

This clonotype occurred a few times. CDR3 amino acids: CASSWGSQTGELFF. DNA of the CDR3: TGTGCCAGCAGCTGGGGGTCGCAAACCGGGGAGCTGTTTTTT. The genes are TRBV7-8 and TRBJ2-2; D tentatively fits TRBD1 or TRBD2 (5 bases each). With 4 bases removed from V and 5 bases from J, the gap between germline ends came to 11 bases. This CDR3 is built from 14 residues. CDR1 is SGHVS and CDR2 is FQNEAQ in the germline V gene.

V is TRBV4-2 and J is TRBJ2-2; 14 bases align to TRBD2. The CDR3 totals 18 residues. Germline V gives CDR1 LGHNA, CDR2 YNFKEQ. Germline trimming cut 3 bases from V and 5 bases from J; bases unmatched to any gene: 8. CDR3 amino acids: CASSQPGLAGAWTGELFF. For the CDR3, the DNA is TGTGCCAGCAGCCAGCCGGGACTAGCGGGAGCGTGGACCGGGGAGCTGTTTTTT.

This clonotype was counted ten times or more. The chain couples TRBV7-9 to TRBJ2-3; TRBD1 matches at 9 bases. V lost 1 base to trimming and J lost 6 bases; unmatched junction nucleotides: 8. The CDR3 spans 16 residues. Germline V lookup: CDR1 SEHNR, CDR2 FQNEAQ (reference sequence). CDR3 coding DNA: TGTGCCAGCAGCTTAGACCCTGGACAGGGGAGGGATACGCAGTATTTT. As protein: CASSLDPGQGRDTQYF.

There are a few counts of this clonotype. This sequence joins TRBV28 and TRBJ1-2; 8 bases agree with TRBD1. The CDR3 loop spans 14 amino acids. The V gene's germline CDR1 is MDHEN and CDR2 SYDVKM. Losses at the gene ends were 7 bases for V and 4 bases for J; bases not matched to a gene: 8. For the CDR3, the DNA is TGTGCCAGCACCCAAGGACAGGGTAGCTATGGCTACACCTTC. It yields the protein CASTQGQGSYGYTF.

This clonotype was seen many times. The chain links TRBV10-3 to TRBJ1-2; 7 positions agree with TRBD1. The CDR3 is 18 residues long. V shed 2 bases, J shed 5 bases, and the junction held 17 bases outside the gene matches. The V gene's germline CDR1 is ENHRY and CDR2 SYGVKD. CDR3 DNA: TGTGCCATCAGTGAGGTCCTGTTTGCGGGACAGAAAGATTATGGCTACACCTTC. Translation: CAISEVLFAGQKDYGYTF.